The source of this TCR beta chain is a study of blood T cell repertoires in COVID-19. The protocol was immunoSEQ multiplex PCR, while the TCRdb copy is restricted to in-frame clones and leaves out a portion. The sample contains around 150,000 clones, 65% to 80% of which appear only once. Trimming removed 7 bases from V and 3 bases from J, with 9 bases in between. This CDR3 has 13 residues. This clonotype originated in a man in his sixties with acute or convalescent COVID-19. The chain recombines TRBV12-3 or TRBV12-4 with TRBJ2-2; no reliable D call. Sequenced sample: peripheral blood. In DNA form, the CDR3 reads TGTGCCAGCACCCCCCGGTACACCGGGGAGCTGTTTTTT. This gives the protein CASTPRYTGELFF.